This TCR beta chain stems from a study of T cell responses to AZD1222 COVID-19 vaccine. Data came from immunoSEQ multiplex PCR; TCRdb stores just in-frame clones and leaves some out. This table holds about 140,000 clones, roughly 89% found once. General study points: The sample set comprised mostly white British donors with more females, and clonal diversity was possibly underestimated. Two doses of AZD1222 preceded a rise in Spike-specific TCR breadth and depth.

Comments on this clone: Its target is unknown.

Germline V gene sequence: CDR1 DFQATT, CDR2 SNEGSKA (reference sequence). The CDR3 consists of 13 residues. Trimming shortened V by 3 bases and J by 4 bases, and 10 bases separated the two germline ends. The receptor's source is an adult in good health. The sample was peripheral blood, taken on day 0 of AZD1222 vaccination. The V gene is TRBV20-1, the J gene TRBJ1-3; a weak D match, TRBD1 (5 bases). The CDR3 is CSASGALGNTIYF. The CDR3 nucleotides read TGCAGTGCTAGTGGGGCGCTGGGAAACACCATATATTTT.